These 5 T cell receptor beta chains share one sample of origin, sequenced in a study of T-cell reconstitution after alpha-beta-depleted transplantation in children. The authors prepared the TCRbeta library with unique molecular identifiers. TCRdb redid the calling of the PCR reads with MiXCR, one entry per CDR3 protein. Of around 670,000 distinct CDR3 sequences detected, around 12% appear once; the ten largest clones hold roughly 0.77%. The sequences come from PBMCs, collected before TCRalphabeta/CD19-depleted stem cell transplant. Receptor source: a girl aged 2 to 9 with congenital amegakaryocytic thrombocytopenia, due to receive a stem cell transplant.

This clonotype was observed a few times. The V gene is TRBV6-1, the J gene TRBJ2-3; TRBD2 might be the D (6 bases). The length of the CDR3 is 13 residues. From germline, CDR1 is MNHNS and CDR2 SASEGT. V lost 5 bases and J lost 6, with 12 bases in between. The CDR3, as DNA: TGTGCCAGCAGTAAGACTAGGTTGGATACGCAGTATTTT. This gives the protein CASSKTRLDTQYF.

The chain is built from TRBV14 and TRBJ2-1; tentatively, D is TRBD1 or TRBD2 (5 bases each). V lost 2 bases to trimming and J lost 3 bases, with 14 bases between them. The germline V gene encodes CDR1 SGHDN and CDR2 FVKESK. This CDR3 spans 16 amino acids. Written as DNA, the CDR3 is TGTGCCAGCAGCCAAATGGGCCGGGGCCTCTACAATGAGCAGTTCTTC. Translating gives CASSQMGRGLYNEQFF. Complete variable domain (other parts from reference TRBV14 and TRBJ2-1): EAGVTQFPSHSVIEKGQTVTLRCDPISGHDNLYWYRRVMGKEIKFLLHFVKESKQDESGMPNNRFLAERTGGTYSTLKVQPAELEDSGVYFCASSQMGRGLYNEQFFGPGTRLTVL.

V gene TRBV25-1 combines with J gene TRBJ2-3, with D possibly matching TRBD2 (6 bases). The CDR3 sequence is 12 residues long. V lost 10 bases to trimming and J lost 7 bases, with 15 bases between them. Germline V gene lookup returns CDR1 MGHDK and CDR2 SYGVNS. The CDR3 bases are TGTGCCACCTGGGCTGGCGGGAATACGCAGTATTTT. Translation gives CATWAGGNTQYF. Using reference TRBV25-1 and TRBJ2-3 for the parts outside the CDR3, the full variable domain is EADIYQTPRYLVIGTGKKITLECSQTMGHDKMYWYQQDPGMELHLIHYSYGVNSTEKGDLSSESTVSRIRTEHFPLTLESARPSHTSQYLCATWAGGNTQYFGPGTRLTVL.

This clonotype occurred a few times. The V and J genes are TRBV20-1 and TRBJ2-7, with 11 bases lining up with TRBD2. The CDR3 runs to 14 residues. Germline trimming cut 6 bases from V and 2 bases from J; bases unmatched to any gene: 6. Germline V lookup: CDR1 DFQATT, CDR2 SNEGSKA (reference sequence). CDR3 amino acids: CSALKTSGAYEQYF. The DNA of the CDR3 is TGCAGTGCGCTAAAGACTAGCGGGGCCTACGAGCAGTACTTC.

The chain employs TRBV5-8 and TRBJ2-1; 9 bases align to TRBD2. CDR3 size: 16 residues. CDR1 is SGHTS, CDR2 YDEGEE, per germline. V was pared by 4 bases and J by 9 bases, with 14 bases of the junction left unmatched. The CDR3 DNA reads TGTGCCAGCAGCCAATTGAACGCGGGAGGGCCGGTTGAGCAGTTCTTC. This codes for CASSQLNAGGPVEQFF.